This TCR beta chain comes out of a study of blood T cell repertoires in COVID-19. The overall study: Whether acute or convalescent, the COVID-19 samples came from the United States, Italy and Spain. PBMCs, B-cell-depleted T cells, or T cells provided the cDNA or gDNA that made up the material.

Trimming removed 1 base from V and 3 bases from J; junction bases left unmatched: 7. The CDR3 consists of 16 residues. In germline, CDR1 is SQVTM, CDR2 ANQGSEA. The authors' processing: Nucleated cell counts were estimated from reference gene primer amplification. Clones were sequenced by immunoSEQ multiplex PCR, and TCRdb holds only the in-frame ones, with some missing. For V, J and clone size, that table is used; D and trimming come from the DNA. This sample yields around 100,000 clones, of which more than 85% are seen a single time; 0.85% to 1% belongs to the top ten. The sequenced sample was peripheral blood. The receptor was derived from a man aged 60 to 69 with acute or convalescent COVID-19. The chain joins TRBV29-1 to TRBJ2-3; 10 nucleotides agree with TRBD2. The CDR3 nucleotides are TGCAGCGTTGAAGTTACCGCTAGCGGGAGTACAGATACGCAGTATTTT. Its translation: CSVEVTASGSTDTQYF.